Below, 26 T cell receptor beta chains from the same sample are listed, as sequenced in a study of OX40 agonist ivuxolimab in advanced cancers. Profiling relied on immunoSEQ multiplex PCR, and the TCRdb table lists in-frame clones only, not all of them. This repertoire shows 95,000 or so clones, under 85% found once; its top ten account for 3.5% to 4%. Sequenced material: CD4+ or CD8+ T cells sorted from blood, taken in a trial of the OX40 agonist ivuxolimab. Source of these receptors: an adult with an advanced solid tumor such as melanoma, head and neck, liver or kidney cancer.

V and J are TRBV6-6 and TRBJ1-6; TRBD1 matches at 7 bases. The CDR3 runs to 13 residues. The germline CDR1 and CDR2 sequences are MNHNY and SVGAGI (reference sequence). CDR3 bases: TGTGCTGGAGGGACAGAAGATAATTCACCCCTCCACTTT. Protein: CAGGTEDNSPLHF.

This chain connects TRBV6-6 to TRBJ2-3; D may match TRBD1 or TRBD2 (5 bases each). This CDR3 is 16 amino acids long. V was trimmed by 4 bases and J by 2 bases, leaving 16 bases between them. Germline loops: CDR1 MNHNY, CDR2 SVGAGI (reference sequence). As DNA, the CDR3 is TGTGCCAGCAGTTGGGACGCACAGCCCCTCACAGATACGCAGTATTTT. Protein sequence: CASSWDAQPLTDTQYF.

The chain joins TRBV11-3 to TRBJ2-5, with D perhaps TRBD2 (7 bases). This CDR3 spans 17 amino acids. Trimming removed 6 bases at V and 8 bases at J, with 28 bases between. Per the germline V gene, CDR1 is SGHNT and CDR2 is YENEEA. The CDR3 reads CASSWAAQIKRDITQYF. The CDR3, as DNA: TGTGCCAGCAGTTGGGCGGCCCAGATAAAGCGGGACATAACCCAGTACTTC.

This clone was detected only once. The rearrangement uses TRBV18 and TRBJ1-4; D is ambiguous. V shed 5 bases and J shed 8 bases, with 12 bases lying between them. The CDR3 contains 13 residues. Germline loops: CDR1 KGHSH, CDR2 LQKENI. The CDR3 DNA reads TGTGCCAGCTCAAGGTCCCCCGGGGAAAAACTGTTTTTT. Amino acid sequence: CASSRSPGEKLFF.

The chain recombines TRBV7-9 with TRBJ2-3, with TRBD2 as a possible D gene (5 bases). Germline values: CDR1 SEHNR, CDR2 FQNEAQ (reference sequence). The CDR3 is 14 residues long. Trimming took off 8 bases at V and 3 bases at J, with 15 bases between the two ends. The DNA for the CDR3 is TGTGCCAGCTCTAGGAGCGGCGGGACAGATACGCAGTATTTT. It specifies CASSRSGGTDTQYF.

This clone was recorded once. This chain connects TRBV10-3 to TRBJ1-4; TRBD1 matches at 8 bases. V lost 0 bases, J lost 7 bases, and 4 bases stayed unmatched. The CDR3 sequence is 15 residues long. Germline CDR1 is ENHRY and CDR2 is SYGVKD. The CDR3 bases are TGTGCCATCAGTGAGTCTGCAGGGGGCGGTGAAAAACTGTTTTTT. Its protein product is CAISESAGGGEKLFF.

The chain has TRBV28 and TRBJ2-3; D is possibly TRBD2 (5 bases). The ends were cut back, 2 bases at V and 1 base at J, with 7 bases in the middle. The CDR3 covers 14 residues. The germline V gene encodes CDR1 MDHEN and CDR2 SYDVKM. For the CDR3, the DNA is TGTGCCAGCAGTTTAGGAGGCGGCACAGATACGCAGTATTTT. The encoded protein is CASSLGGGTDTQYF.

This clone is a singleton in its sample. This chain joins TRBV11-1 and TRBJ2-7; possible D gene TRBD2, 5 bases. The length of the CDR3 is 11 residues. The V gene's germline CDR1 is SGHAT and CDR2 FQDESV (reference sequence). The V and J ends lost 5 bases and 7 bases respectively, with 9 bases between them. The CDR3 protein is CASSPGGEQYF. For the CDR3, the DNA is TGTGCCAGCAGCCCAGGCGGGGAGCAGTACTTC.

The rearrangement joins TRBV7-9 to TRBJ2-2, with D possibly being TRBD1 (6 bases). Germline V gives CDR1 SEHNR, CDR2 FQNEAQ (reference sequence). The CDR3 covers 17 residues. V was cut by 3 bases and J by 3 bases, with 17 bases left in between. CDR3 sequence: CASSFPQDSPDTGELFF. The CDR3 bases are TGTGCCAGCAGCTTCCCACAGGACAGCCCAGACACCGGGGAGCTGTTTTTT.

This rearrangement joins TRBV15 to TRBJ2-5, with D tentatively TRBD1 (6 bases). With the DNA end fitting TRBJ2-7 better, the J assignment may be wrong. CDR1 and CDR2 from the germline V gene are LNHNV and YYDKDF (reference sequence). This CDR3 has 14 amino acids. Here the CDR3 reads CATSTRDKAYEQYF. CDR3 in DNA: TGTGCCACCAGCACACGGGACAAAGCCTACGAGCAGTACTTC.

V gene TRBV4-3 combines with J gene TRBJ1-5; 7 positions agree with TRBD1. The CDR3 extends over 14 amino acids. With V trimmed by 4 bases and J by 7 bases, 7 bases remained unmatched. Germline CDR1 and CDR2: LGHNA and YSLEER. The CDR3 nucleotides are TGCGCCAGCAGCCCAGGGGGAAGGGACCAGCCCCAGCATTTT. Protein product: CASSPGGRDQPQHF.

The chain links TRBV30 to TRBJ2-7; TRBD1 matches at 7 bases. The CDR3 is 12 amino acids. Per germline, CDR1 GTSNPN and CDR2 SVGIG (reference sequence). The ends lost 8 bases at V and 0 bases at J; junction bases unmatched: 4. The chain's CDR3 is CAGQVPSYEQYF. The CDR3 bases are TGTGCCGGACAGGTACCCTCCTACGAGCAGTACTTC.

J is TRBJ2-7 and V is TRBV6-5; D not resolved. CDR1 is MNHEY and CDR2 is SVGAGI in the germline V gene. V shed 6 bases and J shed 4 bases, with 10 bases lying between them. This CDR3 has 12 amino acids. CDR3 loop: CASSRGRYEQYF. DNA for the CDR3: TGTGCCAGCAGCCGAGGCCGGTACGAGCAGTACTTC.

The genes are TRBV28 and TRBJ2-3; 9 bases line up with TRBD1. Trimming cost V 7 bases and J 6 bases; bases outside gene matches: 11. The CDR3 runs to 15 residues. Germline CDR1 and CDR2: MDHEN and SYDVKM. The CDR3 DNA is TGTGCCAGCATTCGGGACAGGGCTGTACGGGATACGCAGTATTTT. This encodes CASIRDRAVRDTQYF. Looking up the rest from reference TRBV28 and TRBJ2-3 gives the full variable domain: DVKVTQSSRYLVKRTGEKVFLECVQDMDHENMFWYRQDPGLGLRLIYFSYDVKMKEKGDIPEGYSVSREKKERFSLILESASTNQTSMYLCASIRDRAVRDTQYFGPGTRLTVL.

Only one count was recorded for this clone. The J gene is TRBJ2-2, the V gene TRBV10-3; no clear D gene. The germline V gene has CDR1 ENHRY and CDR2 SYGVKD. The V and J ends lost 4 bases and 10 bases respectively, with 13 bases between them. This CDR3 region has 13 residues. CDR3 region: CAISVDPEEELFF. The CDR3 DNA is TGTGCCATCAGTGTCGACCCTGAGGAGGAGCTGTTTTTT.

The J gene is TRBJ1-2, the V gene TRBV5-6, with D unclear. CDR3 length equals 15 residues. Deletions cut 0 bases from V and 4 bases from J, with 13 bases between. Germline V gives CDR1 SGHDT, CDR2 YYEEEE. The CDR3 region has the DNA TGTGCCAGCAGCTTGGGAGGGCAGATCAGCTATGGCTACACCTTC. This gives the protein CASSLGGQISYGYTF.

V is TRBV11-3 and J is TRBJ2-1; 7 bases fit TRBD2. V lost 5 bases to trimming and J lost 2 bases; unmatched junction nucleotides: 6. The V gene's germline CDR1 is SGHNT and CDR2 YENEEA. CDR3 length equals 15 residues. This CDR3 reads CASSPLALAYNEQFF. CDR3 nucleotides: TGTGCCAGCAGCCCACTAGCGCTCGCCTACAATGAGCAGTTCTTC.

The V gene is TRBV4-3, the J gene TRBJ2-7; D is uncertain. V was clipped by 1 base and J by 4 bases, with 11 bases between them. Germline lookup yields CDR1 LGHNA and CDR2 YSLEER. This CDR3 region has 14 residues. CDR3 coding DNA: TGCGCCAGCAGCCAAGGGGCATATACTTACGAGCAGTACTTC. Translated, it gives CASSQGAYTYEQYF.

This clone appeared a few times. The chain is built from TRBV7-8 and TRBJ1-1; 8 bases are shared with TRBD1. This CDR3 has 13 amino acids. In germline, CDR1 is SGHVS, CDR2 FQNEAQ. V lost 7 bases to trimming and J lost 8 bases; unmatched junction nucleotides: 9. This CDR3 is CASTRQGIKEAFF. The CDR3 bases are TGTGCCAGCACCCGACAGGGGATTAAAGAAGCTTTCTTT.

The chain joins TRBV7-9 to TRBJ1-5; no clear D. Germline-derived CDR1 and CDR2 are SEHNR and FQNEAQ (reference sequence). The ends were cut back, 1 base at V and 7 bases at J, with 17 bases in the middle. This CDR3 has 16 amino acids. The CDR3 nucleotides read TGTGCCAGCAGCTTAGACGACGGCGGTTTTCAACAGCCCCAGCATTTT. Encoded protein: CASSLDDGGFQQPQHF.

This chain connects TRBV2 to TRBJ2-2; the match to TRBD2 covers 15 bases. Germline assignment: CDR1 SNHLY and CDR2 FYNNEI. The CDR3 consists of 19 residues. The junction had 14 bases not matched to a gene; V was cut back by 6 bases and J by 6 bases. The CDR3 DNA is TGTGCCAGCAGAGAACTCCGGACTAGCGGGAGGGTAAAGGCCGGGGAGCTGTTTTTT. Protein sequence: CASRELRTSGRVKAGELFF.

J is TRBJ1-5 and V is TRBV2; D unclear. Germline loops: CDR1 SNHLY, CDR2 FYNNEI. The length of the CDR3 is 13 residues. Trimming pared 0 bases from V and 5 bases from J, leaving 5 bases between. CDR3 sequence reads: CASSEARHQPQHF. CDR3 nucleotides: TGTGCCAGCAGTGAAGCAAGACATCAGCCCCAGCATTTT.

The gene calls are TRBV7-9 and TRBJ2-1, with no clear D. This CDR3 has 14 residues. Germline CDR1 reads SEHNR; CDR2 reads FQNEAQ (reference sequence). The germline V and J ends were trimmed by 5 bases and 3 bases, with 11 bases remaining between them. The CDR3 nucleotides are TGTGCCAGCAGCCAAGGCGGAGTCTACAATGAGCAGTTCTTC. This codes for CASSQGGVYNEQFF. Together with reference TRBV7-9 and TRBJ2-1, the CDR3 gives the full variable domain: DTGVSQNPRHKITKRGQNVTFRCDPISEHNRLYWYRQTLGQGPEFLTYFQNEAQLEKSRLLSDRFSAERPKGSFSTLEIQRTEQGDSAMYLCASSQGGVYNEQFFGPGTRLTVL.

This chain connects TRBV9 to TRBJ1-2; D possibly corresponds to TRBD1 (6 bases). The length of the CDR3 is 15 residues. V dropped 0 bases and J dropped 4 bases, with 13 bases sitting between them. CDR1 is SGDLS, CDR2 YYNGEE, per germline. The DNA of the CDR3 is TGTGCCAGCAGCGTAGGATCCGGACAGATCTATGGCTACACCTTC. This gives the protein CASSVGSGQIYGYTF.

The CDR3 region has the DNA TGCGCCAGCAGCCAAGAACCTAGATCCCACGAGCAGTACTTC. Protein product: CASSQEPRSHEQYF. The chain is built from TRBV4-1 and TRBJ2-7; no definite D call. The germline gives CDR1 MGHRA, CDR2 YSYEKL. CDR3 length: 14 amino acids. V lost 0 bases, J lost 5 bases, and 11 bases lay in between.

The chain links TRBV10-3 to TRBJ1-1, with D maybe TRBD1 (6 bases). The V gene's germline CDR1 is ENHRY and CDR2 SYGVKD. Trimming removed 10 bases from V and 1 base from J, with 16 bases in between. The CDR3 extends over 14 amino acids. In DNA, the CDR3 is TGTGCCACCTCGGACAGCCTTGGGAACACTGAAGCTTTCTTT. It translates to CATSDSLGNTEAFF.